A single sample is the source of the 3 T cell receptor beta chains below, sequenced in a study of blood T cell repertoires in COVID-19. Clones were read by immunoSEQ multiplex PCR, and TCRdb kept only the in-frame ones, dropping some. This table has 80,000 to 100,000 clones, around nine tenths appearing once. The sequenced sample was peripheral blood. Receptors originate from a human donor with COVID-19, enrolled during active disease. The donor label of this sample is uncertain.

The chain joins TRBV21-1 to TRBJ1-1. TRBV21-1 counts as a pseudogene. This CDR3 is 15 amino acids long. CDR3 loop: CASSKRGGTGTEAFF. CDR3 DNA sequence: TGTGCCAGCAGCAAGCGCGGGGGAACGGGCACTGAAGCTTTCTTT.

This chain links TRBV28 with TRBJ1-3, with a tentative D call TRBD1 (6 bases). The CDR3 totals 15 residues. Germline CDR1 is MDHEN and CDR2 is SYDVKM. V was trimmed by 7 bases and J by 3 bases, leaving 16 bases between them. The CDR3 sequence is CASTPGGAGGNTIYF. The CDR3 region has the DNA TGTGCCAGCACCCCTGGGGGCGCTGGTGGAAACACCATATATTTT.

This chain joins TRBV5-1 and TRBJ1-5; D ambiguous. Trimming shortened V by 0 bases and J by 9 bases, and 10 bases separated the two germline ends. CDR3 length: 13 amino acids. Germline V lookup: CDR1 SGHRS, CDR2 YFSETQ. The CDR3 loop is CASSLEPSGPQHF. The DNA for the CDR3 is TGCGCCAGCAGCTTGGAACCCTCAGGGCCCCAGCATTTT.